The sequence of this TCR beta chain was determined in a study of T cell responses to AZD1222 COVID-19 vaccine. The data were produced by immunoSEQ multiplex PCR, yet TCRdb's version contains in-frame clones alone and is incomplete. The profile covers under 200,000 clones, with 75% to 95% appearing a single time and about 1.6% taken by the ten largest. Trimming took 2 bases from V and 6 from J, leaving 15 bases between them. Germline CDR1 and CDR2: MNHEY and SMNVEV (reference sequence). The CDR3 is 15 amino acids. General study results and limits: Repertoires were obtained solely post-peak T cell response. Spike-specific TCRs gained breadth and depth after people received two AZD1222 doses. Donors in the cohort were predominantly white British and more often female, and clonal diversity was possibly underestimated.

This clone was found once. Antigen unknown. The genes are TRBV27 and TRBJ2-3; D may be TRBD1 or TRBD2 (5 bases each). The specimen was peripheral blood, collected on day 0 of AZD1222 vaccination. The TCR comes from an adult in good health. The CDR3 is CASSLAGTGRDTQYF. The CDR3 coding sequence is TGTGCCAGCAGTTTAGCCGGGACCGGGCGGGATACGCAGTATTTT.